The 32 T cell receptor beta chains reported below all come from one sample, sequenced in a study of blood T cells in healthy people across ages. A second 7 to 11 cycle PCR used barcoded and J-beta primers. TCRdb called the 5' RACE reads again in MiXCR, with one record for every CDR3 protein. The profile shows 1.5 million to 2 million distinct CDR3 sequences, around half of them singletons. The sample taken for sequencing was blood. The receptors shown here come from a woman in her thirties or forties in good health.

V is TRBV29-1 and J is TRBJ2-1; D possibly matches TRBD1 or TRBD2 (6 bases each). CDR1 and CDR2 (germline): SQVTM, ANQGSEA. The CDR3 covers 12 residues. V lost 6 bases to trimming and J lost 9 bases, with 15 bases between them. This CDR3 is CSVTLGGGEQFF. The CDR3 bases are TGCAGCGTCACCCTAGGGGGAGGTGAGCAGTTCTTC.

The chain carries TRBV7-9 and TRBJ2-3; TRBD1 matches at 7 bases. Germline CDR1 SEHNR, CDR2 FQNEAQ (reference sequence). The CDR3 totals 14 residues. V was pared by 5 bases and J by 11 bases, with 13 bases of the junction left unmatched. The CDR3 loop reads CASSLTTGHQGQYF. In DNA, the CDR3 is TGTGCCAGCAGCCTAACGACAGGGCATCAGGGGCAGTATTTT.

The V gene is TRBV6-5, the J gene TRBJ1-1; no reliable D call. CDR3 length equals 13 residues. The germline CDR1 and CDR2 sequences are MNHEY and SVGAGI. Trimming took off 6 bases at V and 6 bases at J, with 14 bases between the two ends. The CDR3 loop reads CASSPAYWSEAFF. The CDR3 coding sequence is TGTGCCAGCAGCCCCGCGTATTGGTCTGAAGCTTTCTTT.

J is TRBJ1-1 and V is TRBV6-2 or TRBV6-3; D not resolved. Germline CDR1 reads MNHEY; CDR2 reads SVGEGT. With 6 bases removed from V and 8 bases from J, the gap between germline ends came to 10 bases. CDR3 size: 11 residues. CDR3 DNA sequence: TGTGCCAGCAGCACTCCTTCAGAAGCTTTCTTT. Translated: CASSTPSEAFF.

This chain connects TRBV27 to TRBJ2-1; D unclear. The CDR3 extends over 13 amino acids. Germline CDR1 MNHEY, CDR2 SMNVEV (reference sequence). V was clipped by 5 bases and J by 6 bases, with 11 bases between them. The CDR3 loop is CASSLRNRNEQFF. In DNA form, the CDR3 reads TGTGCCAGCAGTCTCCGGAACCGCAATGAGCAGTTCTTC.

This clonotype has more than one count but fewer than ten. V gene TRBV29-1 combines with J gene TRBJ1-2, with TRBD1 matching 7 bases. V lost 6 bases and J lost 2; bases outside the gene matches: 6. The CDR3 runs 13 residues. Germline V gives CDR1 SQVTM, CDR2 ANQGSEA. CDR3 loop: CSVTGTENYGYTF. CDR3 coding DNA: TGCAGCGTGACCGGGACAGAAAACTATGGCTACACCTTC.

The chain joins TRBV9 to TRBJ1-2, with D tentatively TRBD1 (6 bases). The CDR3 totals 14 residues. Germline lookup yields CDR1 SGDLS and CDR2 YYNGEE. With 0 bases removed from V and 6 bases from J, the gap between germline ends came to 12 bases. DNA of the CDR3: TGTGCCAGCAGCGTAGGACAGGCCGGGCATGGCTACACCTTC. As protein: CASSVGQAGHGYTF. The whole variable domain, remainder taken from reference TRBV9 and TRBJ1-2, is DSGVTQTPKHLITATGQRVTLRCSPRSGDLSVYWYQQSLDQGLQFLIQYYNGEERAKGNILERFSAQQFPDLHSELNLSSLELGDSALYFCASSVGQAGHGYTFGSGTRLTVV.

J is TRBJ2-3 and V is TRBV7-2, with TRBD2 matching over 9 bases. Germline V gene data show CDR1 as SGHTA and CDR2 as FQGNSA. The CDR3 extends over 17 amino acids. V shed 5 bases, J shed 3 bases, and the junction held 12 bases outside the gene matches. The CDR3: CASSPHAAGGGTDTQYF. CDR3 sequence (DNA): TGTGCCAGCAGCCCCCATGCAGCGGGGGGAGGTACAGATACGCAGTATTTT.

This clonotype came up a few times. CDR3 coding DNA: TGTGCCATCAGTGAGAACACCGGGGAGCTGTTTTTT. Translated, it gives CAISENTGELFF. The chain recombines TRBV10-3 with TRBJ2-2; D gene ambiguous. Trimming left V 2 bases short and J 2 bases short, with 0 bases between. Germline loops: CDR1 ENHRY, CDR2 SYGVKD. The CDR3 covers 12 residues.

This clonotype was picked up a small number of times. The chain combines TRBV4-2 with TRBJ2-1; the D is unclear. Germline V lookup: CDR1 LGHNA, CDR2 YNFKEQ. The CDR3 loop spans 16 amino acids. The V and J ends lost 4 bases and 0 bases respectively, with 13 bases between them. In DNA, the CDR3 is TGTGCCAGCAGCCGAGAGCTGTCTAGCTCCTACAATGAGCAGTTCTTC. It encodes CASSRELSSSYNEQFF.

The chain carries TRBV6-2 or TRBV6-3 and TRBJ2-5; weak D call: TRBD1 (7 bases). Germline V gene lookup returns CDR1 MNHEY and CDR2 SVGEGT. CDR3 size: 14 residues. Trimming took off 3 bases at V and 11 bases at J, with 19 bases between the two ends. This CDR3 is CASSYQDRRGEQYF. The CDR3 bases are TGTGCCAGCAGTTATCAGGACAGGCGCGGGGAGCAGTACTTC.

V is TRBV10-3 and J is TRBJ1-1; 11 nucleotides match TRBD1. V was clipped by 6 bases and J by 2 bases; unmatched bases: 5. The V gene's germline CDR1 is ENHRY and CDR2 SYGVKD. This CDR3 comprises 15 residues. CDR3 region: CAIRPGTGGNTEAFF. The CDR3 nucleotides are TGTGCCATCAGACCCGGGACAGGGGGTAACACTGAAGCTTTCTTT.

The J gene is TRBJ1-1, the V gene TRBV7-2; 9 nucleotides line up with TRBD1. V trimming: 2 bases; J trimming: 4 bases; junction bases outside the gene matches: 11. CDR3 length: 17 amino acids. Germline values: CDR1 SGHTA, CDR2 FQGNSA. The CDR3 loop is CASSLSSVWDRATEAFF. CDR3 coding DNA: TGTGCCAGCAGCTTAAGTTCGGTGTGGGACAGGGCCACTGAAGCTTTCTTT.

The sample holds a few counts of this clonotype. The V call is TRBV7-9, the J call TRBJ2-5; a possible D gene is TRBD1 (6 bases). The CDR3 runs to 15 residues. Trimming took 5 bases from V and 5 from J, leaving 18 bases between them. Germline CDR1 is SEHNR and CDR2 is FQNEAQ (reference sequence). CDR3 protein: CASSGTGTPRETQYF. The CDR3 DNA reads TGTGCCAGCAGCGGAACCGGGACACCGCGGGAGACCCAGTACTTC.

The rearrangement uses TRBV12-3 or TRBV12-4 and TRBJ1-5; no clear D. The CDR3 has 13 residues. Trimming left V 4 bases short and J 8 bases short, with 12 bases between. The CDR3 coding sequence is TGTGCCAGCAGTTACAAAGACGATAAGCCCCAGCATTTT. This gives the protein CASSYKDDKPQHF.

The rearrangement links TRBV7-9 to TRBJ1-1; D is perhaps TRBD1 (5 bases). V was trimmed by 7 bases and J by 0 bases, leaving 12 bases between them. Germline CDR1 reads SEHNR; CDR2 reads FQNEAQ (reference sequence). The CDR3 is 14 amino acids. The CDR3, as DNA: TGTGCCAGCATCGGAGGGACGGTGAACACTGAAGCTTTCTTT. Translating gives CASIGGTVNTEAFF. Full variable domain (missing parts from reference TRBV7-9 and TRBJ1-1): DTGVSQNPRHKITKRGQNVTFRCDPISEHNRLYWYRQTLGQGPEFLTYFQNEAQLEKSRLLSDRFSAERPKGSFSTLEIQRTEQGDSAMYLCASIGGTVNTEAFFGQGTRLTVV.

The rearrangement uses TRBV20-1 and TRBJ2-1; D gene unclear. This CDR3 contains 12 residues. The V end lost 5 bases, the J end lost 13 bases, and 18 bases lay between the germline ends. Per the germline V gene, CDR1 is DFQATT and CDR2 is SNEGSKA (reference sequence). CDR3 in DNA: TGCAGTGCTCCCCAGCCGGACCAGGCTCAGTTCTTC. The encoded protein is CSAPQPDQAQFF.

The chain carries TRBV6-5 and TRBJ1-4; D might be TRBD1 (5 bases). The germline CDR1 and CDR2 sequences are MNHEY and SVGAGI. V lost 4 bases and J lost 8, with 14 bases in between. The CDR3 loop spans 14 amino acids. CDR3 in DNA: TGTGCCAGCAGTTCGGGGCCGCAGGGAGAAAAACTGTTTTTT. Translating gives CASSSGPQGEKLFF.

This clonotype was seen just once. The chain is built from TRBV24-1 and TRBJ2-5; D is uncertain. V was trimmed by 0 bases and J by 5 bases, leaving 12 bases between them. CDR1 is KGHDR and CDR2 is SFDVKD in the germline V gene. The CDR3 is 15 amino acids. CDR3 nucleotide sequence: TGTGCCACCAGTGATTTGGGCGGCATAGGGGAGACCCAGTACTTC. Protein product: CATSDLGGIGETQYF.

V gene TRBV27 combines with J gene TRBJ2-2; 8 bases fit TRBD1. Germline CDR1 MNHEY, CDR2 SMNVEV (reference sequence). The CDR3 extends over 14 amino acids. The V segment lost 4 bases and the J segment 3 bases; nucleotides outside the gene matches: 1. CDR3 in DNA: TGTGCCAGCAGTTCGGACAGGGACACCGGGGAGCTGTTTTTT. This encodes CASSSDRDTGELFF.

The chain employs TRBV20-1 and TRBJ2-7, with D unresolved. Germline CDR1 DFQATT, CDR2 SNEGSKA (reference sequence). The CDR3 contains 12 residues. V was shortened by 3 bases and J by 0 bases, with 6 bases between the two germline ends. The CDR3, as DNA: TGCAGTGCTAGGGACCACTCCTACGAGCAGTACTTC. Its translation: CSARDHSYEQYF.

This chain joins TRBV20-1 and TRBJ2-5; TRBD1 matches 7 bases. V gave up 1 base and J gave up 1 base; unmatched junction bases: 6. This CDR3 comprises 15 residues. The germline V gene encodes CDR1 DFQATT and CDR2 SNEGSKA (reference sequence). The DNA for the CDR3 is TGCAGTGCTAGAGTATGGGCAGGGGGCCAAGAGACCCAGTACTTC. As protein: CSARVWAGGQETQYF.

Only one count was recorded for this clonotype. The V gene is TRBV4-3, the J gene TRBJ2-4; unclear D gene. The V end lost 1 base, the J end lost 8 bases, and 12 bases lay between the germline ends. The length of the CDR3 is 14 residues. Germline V lookup: CDR1 LGHNA, CDR2 YSLEER. The CDR3 spells CASSQGGPLDIQYF. In nucleotides, the CDR3 is TGCGCCAGCAGCCAAGGAGGCCCTTTGGACATTCAGTACTTC.

V usage is TRBV7-2 and J usage is TRBJ2-5; tentatively, D is TRBD1 (6 bases). V was clipped by 5 bases and J by 4 bases, with 14 bases between them. The CDR3 loop spans 14 amino acids. CDR1 and CDR2 (germline): SGHTA, FQGNSA. DNA of the CDR3: TGTGCCAGCAGCGTAGACCCAGGGGCAGAGACCCAGTACTTC. Protein: CASSVDPGAETQYF.

V usage is TRBV7-3 and J usage is TRBJ1-6, with 7 positions matching TRBD1. The CDR3 is made up of 15 amino acids. J lost 9 bases, V lost 3 bases, and 8 bases had no gene match. The germline CDR1 and CDR2 sequences are SGHTA and FQGTGA. CDR3 region: CASSFGGDRASPLHF. CDR3 sequence (DNA): TGTGCCAGCAGCTTCGGCGGCGACAGGGCTTCACCCCTCCACTTT. The full variable domain, with the rest looked up from reference TRBV7-3 and TRBJ1-6, is GAGVSQTPSNKVTEKGKYVELRCDPISGHTALYWYRQSLGQGPEFLIYFQGTGAADDSGLPNDRFFAVRPEGSVSTLKIQRTERGDSAVYLCASSFGGDRASPLHFGNGTRLTVT.

The CDR3 region has the DNA TGCAGTGCTAGAGTGGGACAGTCAACTGAAGCTTTCTTT. This gives the protein CSARVGQSTEAFF. The chain joins TRBV20-1 to TRBJ1-1; 7 bases map to TRBD1. Germline lookup yields CDR1 DFQATT and CDR2 SNEGSKA (reference sequence). The CDR3 covers 13 residues. The ends lost 1 base at V and 5 bases at J; junction bases unmatched: 4.

This clonotype was counted between two and nine times. This sequence joins TRBV6-6 and TRBJ2-5; D unresolved. V was trimmed by 5 bases and J by 4 bases, leaving 20 bases between them. The CDR3 consists of 16 residues. Germline V CDR1 and CDR2: MNHNY, SVGAGI (reference sequence). CDR3 amino acids: CASSPPRSRKAETQYF. The CDR3 nucleotides read TGTGCCAGCAGTCCCCCCCGGAGTCGGAAGGCAGAGACCCAGTACTTC.

This clonotype was recorded a few times. The rearrangement joins TRBV7-2 to TRBJ2-1; TRBD1 aligns across 7 bases. In germline, CDR1 is SGHTA, CDR2 FQGNSA. The V and J ends lost 5 bases and 0 bases, in that order; junction bases with no gene match: 7. The CDR3 is made up of 16 amino acids. The CDR3 spells CASSTDRARSYNEQFF. CDR3 coding DNA: TGTGCCAGCAGCACCGACAGGGCCCGCTCCTACAATGAGCAGTTCTTC.

The genes are TRBV20-1 and TRBJ2-1, with D perhaps matching TRBD2 (7 bases). CDR3 length: 14 residues. V was pared by 2 bases and J by 3 bases, with 11 bases between. The germline CDR1 and CDR2 sequences are DFQATT and SNEGSKA (reference sequence). The CDR3 bases are TGCAGTGCTAGAAAGGGGGGGGACTACAATGAGCAGTTCTTC. It yields the protein CSARKGGDYNEQFF.

This clonotype turned up a few times. The rearrangement joins TRBV7-2 to TRBJ2-3; D is undetermined. The CDR3 has 14 residues. The V gene lost 5 bases and the J gene lost 2 bases, with 11 bases spanning the gap. Germline V gene sequence: CDR1 SGHTA, CDR2 FQGNSA. CDR3 in DNA: TGTGCCAGCAGCCGACTCCTCCTCACAGATACGCAGTATTTT. Protein sequence: CASSRLLLTDTQYF.

The rearrangement joins TRBV29-1 to TRBJ2-7; D remains ambiguous. From germline, CDR1 is SQVTM and CDR2 ANQGSEA. The CDR3 loop spans 12 amino acids. Trimming left V 4 bases short and J 3 bases short, with 10 bases between. In nucleotides, the CDR3 is TGCAGCGTTGGTGAGGTGCGCTACGAGCAGTACTTC. Amino acid sequence: CSVGEVRYEQYF.

V and J are TRBV5-4 and TRBJ2-5; TRBD2 aligns across 8 bases. The CDR3 runs to 15 residues. The germline CDR1 and CDR2 sequences are SGHNT and YYREEE (reference sequence). V shed 1 base and J 4 bases; nucleotides not matched to a gene: 6. This CDR3 reads CASSLSGGPRETQYF. As DNA, the CDR3 is TGTGCCAGCAGCTTGAGCGGGGGCCCCCGAGAGACCCAGTACTTC.